This T cell receptor (beta chain) was sequenced during a study of glioma-infiltrating T cells. Overall study results and limits: Non-neoplastic patients had below-expected tissue-blood divergence, while all gliomas exceeded expectation. Very few CDR3 sequences were shared between tissue and blood.

Amplification of TCR alpha and beta CDR3 regions from RNA used iRepertoire nested multiplex PCR. Input was about 85-450 ng of tissue mRNA or PBMC total RNA. TCRdb redid the calling of the multiplex PCR reads with MiXCR, one entry per CDR3 protein. This sample has 100,000 to 150,000 distinct CDR3 sequences; approximately 25% occur once, and the top ten carry roughly 15%. J was trimmed by 9 bases and V by 1 base; bases with no gene match: 9. The CDR3 covers 14 residues. On this clonotype itself: Its antigen is undetermined. A clone one base away is much larger, so this may be a read error.

The specimen sequenced was glioma tissue, nonneoplastic brain tissue, or PBMCs (not recorded which). The V call is TRBV12-3 or TRBV12-4, the J call TRBJ2-7; 7 bases line up with TRBD2. This clonotype was obtained from a human donor with low-grade glioma or glioblastoma, undergoing nonglioma brain surgery, or in good health (not recorded which). CDR3: CASSLVPGIAGQYF. CDR3 DNA sequence: TGTGCCAGCAGTTTAGTACCAGGGATAGCGGGGCAGTACTTC.